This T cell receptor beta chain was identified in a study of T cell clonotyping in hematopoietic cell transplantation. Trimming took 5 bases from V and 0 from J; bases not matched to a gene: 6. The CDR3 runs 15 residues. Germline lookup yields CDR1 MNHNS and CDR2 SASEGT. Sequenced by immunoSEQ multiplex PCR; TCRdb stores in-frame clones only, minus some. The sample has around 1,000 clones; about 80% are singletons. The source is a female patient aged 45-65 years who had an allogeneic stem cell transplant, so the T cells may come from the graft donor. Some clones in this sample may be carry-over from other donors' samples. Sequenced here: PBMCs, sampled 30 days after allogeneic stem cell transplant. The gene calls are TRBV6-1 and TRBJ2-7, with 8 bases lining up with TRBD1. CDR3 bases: TGTGCCAGCAGTAAGGACAGGGCGCTCTCCTACGAGCAGTACTTC. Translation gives CASSKDRALSYEQYF.